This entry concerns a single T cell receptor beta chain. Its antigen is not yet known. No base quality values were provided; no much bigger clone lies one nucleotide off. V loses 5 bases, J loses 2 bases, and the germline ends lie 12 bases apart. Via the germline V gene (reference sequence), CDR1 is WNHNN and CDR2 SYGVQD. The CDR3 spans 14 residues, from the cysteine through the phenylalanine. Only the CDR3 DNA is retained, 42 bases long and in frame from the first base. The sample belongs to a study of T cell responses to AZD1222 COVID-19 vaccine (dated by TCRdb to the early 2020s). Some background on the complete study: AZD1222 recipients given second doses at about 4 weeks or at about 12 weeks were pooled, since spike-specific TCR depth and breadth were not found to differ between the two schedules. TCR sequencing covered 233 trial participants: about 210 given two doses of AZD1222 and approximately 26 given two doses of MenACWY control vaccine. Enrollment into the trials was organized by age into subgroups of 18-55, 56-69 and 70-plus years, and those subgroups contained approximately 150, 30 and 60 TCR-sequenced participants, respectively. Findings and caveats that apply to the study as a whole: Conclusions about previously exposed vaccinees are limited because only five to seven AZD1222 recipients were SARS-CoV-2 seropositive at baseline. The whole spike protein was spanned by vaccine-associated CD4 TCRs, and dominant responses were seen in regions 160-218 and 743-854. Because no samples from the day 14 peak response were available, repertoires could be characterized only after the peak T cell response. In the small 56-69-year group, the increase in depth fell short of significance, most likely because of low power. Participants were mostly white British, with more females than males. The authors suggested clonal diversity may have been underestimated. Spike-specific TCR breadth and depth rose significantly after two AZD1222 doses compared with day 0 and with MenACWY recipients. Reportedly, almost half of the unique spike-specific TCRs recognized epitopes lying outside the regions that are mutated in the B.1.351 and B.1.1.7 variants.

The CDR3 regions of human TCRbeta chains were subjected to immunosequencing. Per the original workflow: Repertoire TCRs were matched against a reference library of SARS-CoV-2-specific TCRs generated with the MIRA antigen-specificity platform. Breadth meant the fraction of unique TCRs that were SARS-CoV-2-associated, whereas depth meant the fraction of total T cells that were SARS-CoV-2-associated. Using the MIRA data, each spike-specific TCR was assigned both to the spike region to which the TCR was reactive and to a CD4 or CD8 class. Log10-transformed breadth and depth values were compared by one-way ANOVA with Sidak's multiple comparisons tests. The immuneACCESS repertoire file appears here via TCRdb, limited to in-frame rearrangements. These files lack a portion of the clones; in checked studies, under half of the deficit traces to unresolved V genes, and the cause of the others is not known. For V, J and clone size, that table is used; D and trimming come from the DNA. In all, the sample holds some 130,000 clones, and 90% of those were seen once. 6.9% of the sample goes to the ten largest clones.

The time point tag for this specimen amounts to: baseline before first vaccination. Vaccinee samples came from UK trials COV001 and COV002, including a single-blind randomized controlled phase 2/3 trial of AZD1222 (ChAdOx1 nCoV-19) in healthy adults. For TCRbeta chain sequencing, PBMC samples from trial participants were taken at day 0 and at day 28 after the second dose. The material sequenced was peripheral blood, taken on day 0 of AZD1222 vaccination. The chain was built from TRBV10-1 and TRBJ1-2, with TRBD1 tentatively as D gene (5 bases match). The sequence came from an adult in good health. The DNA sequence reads TGCGCCAGCAGTCCCGGGACTGCGAACTATGGCTACACCTTC. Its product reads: CASSPGTANYGYTF.